The 30 T cell receptor beta chains below come from one sample, sequenced in a study of human T cells and chemical hapten exposure. TCRdb re-analysed the RACE reads in MiXCR, keeping a single row per CDR3 protein. The sample includes about 350,000 distinct CDR3 sequences, around 5.5% of them seen just once. Time point here: pre-sensitization, week 0. Documented treatment: therapeutic diphenylcyclopropenone sensitization with weekly scalp DPC. This sample comprised whole blood, obtained in connection with sensitization to the hapten diphenylcyclopropenone (DPC). The receptors derive from a woman aged 18-29 years with alopecia areata. Some clones in this sample may be carry-over from other donors' samples.

The chain carries TRBV2 and TRBJ2-1; 8 nucleotides line up with TRBD1. Germline CDR1 reads SNHLY; CDR2 reads FYNNEI. J gave up 8 bases and V 1 base, and 7 bases lay outside the gene matches. The CDR3 runs to 15 residues. CDR3 protein: CASSEGVDRDHEQFF. In DNA form, the CDR3 reads TGTGCCAGCAGTGAAGGAGTGGACAGGGACCATGAGCAGTTCTTC.

The chain is built from TRBV7-2 and TRBJ2-3; no clear D gene. Germline V lookup: CDR1 SGHTA, CDR2 FQGNSA. The CDR3 totals 15 residues. V was clipped by 5 bases and J by 3 bases, with 15 bases between them. The CDR3 coding sequence is TGTGCCAGCAGCCCGCAACCAGGAAAAACAGATACGCAGTATTTT. Translating it yields CASSPQPGKTDTQYF.

This clonotype showed up just a few times. The chain recombines TRBV25-1 with TRBJ2-4; unclear D gene. The CDR3 has 15 residues. Germline V gene data show CDR1 as MGHDK and CDR2 as SYGVNS. The V gene lost 3 bases and the J gene lost 1 base, with 10 bases spanning the gap. CDR3 region: CASSDPHLAKNIQYF. CDR3 nucleotides: TGTGCCAGCAGTGACCCGCACCTTGCCAAAAACATTCAGTACTTC.

This clonotype has ten or more counts. The V call is TRBV6-1, the J call TRBJ1-1; D is ambiguous. Between the trimmed V and J ends, which lost 0 bases and 1 base, there was a span of 12 bases. The CDR3 has 16 residues. CDR1 MNHNS and CDR2 SASEGT come from the germline V gene. The CDR3 is CASSEALFGTNTEAFF. CDR3 bases: TGTGCCAGCAGTGAAGCGCTGTTTGGTACGAACACTGAAGCTTTCTTT.

The rearrangement joins TRBV20-1 to TRBJ2-7; possible D gene TRBD1, 6 bases. Germline lookup yields CDR1 DFQATT and CDR2 SNEGSKA (reference sequence). This CDR3 is built from 14 residues. Trimming took 6 bases from V and 2 from J, leaving 17 bases between them. Written as DNA, the CDR3 is TGCAGTGCCAAAAAGTGGGACATACCCTACGAGCAGTACTTC. Its protein product is CSAKKWDIPYEQYF.

This chain links TRBV29-1 with TRBJ2-7; D is unclear. Germline lookup yields CDR1 SQVTM and CDR2 ANQGSEA. The CDR3 is made up of 16 amino acids. The ends were cut back, 1 base at V and 0 bases at J, with 16 bases in the middle. The DNA of the CDR3 is TGCAGCGTTGAAGTTCGGCTACGCACAAGCTCCTACGAGCAGTACTTC. Translating gives CSVEVRLRTSSYEQYF.

The chain has TRBV6-2 or TRBV6-3 and TRBJ2-1; D unresolved. V lost 0 bases and J 8 bases, leaving 14 bases between the germline ends. The CDR3 is 15 amino acids. Germline values: CDR1 MNHEY, CDR2 SVGEGT. The CDR3 DNA reads as TGTGCCAGCAGTTACTCGTCATTTCTGGGCGATGAGCAGTTCTTC. Translated: CASSYSSFLGDEQFF.

This clonotype was seen more than once but under ten times. This chain links TRBV28 with TRBJ1-4; 7 nucleotides match TRBD1. J gave up 5 bases and V 2 bases, and 11 bases lay outside the gene matches. This CDR3 is 17 amino acids long. Germline V gene data show CDR1 as MDHEN and CDR2 as SYDVKM. CDR3 bases: TGTGCCAGCAGTTTAGCGTTCCGACAGGGCGAAAATGAAAAACTGTTTTTT. Its protein product is CASSLAFRQGENEKLFF.

In this sample, this clonotype turned up many times. The chain recombines TRBV6-6 with TRBJ1-1, with 8 bases aligning to TRBD1. The CDR3 consists of 14 residues. Germline V gene data show CDR1 as MNHNY and CDR2 as SVGAGI (reference sequence). The trim removed 2 bases at V and 7 bases at J, leaving 6 bases unmatched. The CDR3 nucleotides read TGTGCCAGCAGTTACCTACAGGGGGAGTTTGAAGCTTTCTTT. Its translation: CASSYLQGEFEAFF.

The V gene is TRBV4-2, the J gene TRBJ1-4; TRBD1 matches at 10 bases. Germline CDR1 and CDR2: LGHNA and YNFKEQ. Trimming at V came to 3 bases and at J to 8 bases, leaving 9 bases not matched to a gene. This CDR3 spans 16 amino acids. The CDR3 DNA is TGTGCCAGCAGCCAGGCCGGACAGGGGGGAGTGGAAAAACTGTTTTTT. This gives the protein CASSQAGQGGVEKLFF.

Ten or more counts support this clonotype. Its ends do not fully match the called genes, so a read error is possible. The rearrangement joins TRBV23-1 to TRBJ2-2; D remains ambiguous. TRBV23-1 is treated as an ORF (open reading frame) with a function not yet certain. The CDR3 length is 13 residues. This chain's CDR3 is CASIQSFPGELFF. The CDR3 bases are TGCGCCAGCATTCAATCGTTCCCCGGGGAGCTGTTTTTT.

The chain uses TRBV10-2 and TRBJ2-1; D might be TRBD2 (6 bases). V shed 0 bases and J shed 0 bases, with 18 bases lying between them. CDR1 WSHSY and CDR2 SAAADI come from the germline V gene. CDR3 length: 19 amino acids. CDR3 in DNA: TGCGCCAGCAGTGAGTCTCTTTACTACGCGGGGACCTCCTACAATGAGCAGTTCTTC. Translating gives CASSESLYYAGTSYNEQFF.

Here the CDR3 reads CATTRDGVGETQYF. The CDR3 DNA is TGCGCCACCACCCGGGACGGGGTGGGAGAGACCCAGTACTTC. The chain joins TRBV5-1 to TRBJ2-5, with D possibly being TRBD1 or TRBD2 (5 bases each). Germline values: CDR1 SGHRS, CDR2 YFSETQ. CDR3 length: 14 amino acids. Trimming removed 9 bases at V and 4 bases at J, with 19 bases between.

This clonotype has only a few counts. The chain is built from TRBV7-6 and TRBJ2-5, with D unclear. The CDR3 sequence is 14 residues long. Deletions cut 0 bases from V and 4 bases from J, with 9 bases between. Germline assignment: CDR1 SGHVS and CDR2 FNYEAQ. The chain's CDR3 is CASSLARPLETQYF. In nucleotides, the CDR3 is TGTGCCAGCAGCTTAGCACGACCCCTAGAGACCCAGTACTTC.

The V call is TRBV6-2 or TRBV6-3, the J call TRBJ2-1; TRBD1 agrees at 7 bases. The CDR3 totals 14 residues. CDR1 MNHEY and CDR2 SVGEGT come from the germline V gene. The J segment lost 7 bases and the V segment lost 6 bases, leaving 9 bases of the junction unmatched. CDR3: CASSKGTVLNEQFF. CDR3 coding DNA: TGTGCCAGCAGCAAAGGGACAGTTTTAAATGAGCAGTTCTTC.

This chain uses TRBV6-6 with TRBJ2-3, with TRBD1 matching 8 bases. The V segment lost 5 bases and the J segment 4 bases; nucleotides outside the gene matches: 11. This CDR3 is 16 amino acids long. Germline assignment: CDR1 MNHNY and CDR2 SVGAGI (reference sequence). Here the CDR3 DNA reads TGTGCCAGCAGTGGGACGGACAGGGTTGCCGCAGATACGCAGTATTTT. Its translation is CASSGTDRVAADTQYF.

This clonotype came up a few times. The chain carries TRBV12-3 or TRBV12-4 and TRBJ1-1; D is unresolved. Trimming cost V 2 bases and J 8 bases, with 6 bases left between them. CDR3 size: 11 residues. The CDR3 region has the DNA TGTGCCAGCAGTTTACGCCGAGAAGCTTTCTTT. This codes for CASSLRREAFF.

The CDR3, as DNA: TGTGCCAGCAGCCATGTAAGGACAGGGGGACATCAGCCCCAGCATTTT. Its protein is CASSHVRTGGHQPQHF. The chain is built from TRBV4-2 and TRBJ1-5, with TRBD1 matching 10 bases. Trimming at V came to 3 bases and at J to 5 bases, leaving 7 bases not matched to a gene. Per the germline V gene, CDR1 is LGHNA and CDR2 is YNFKEQ. The CDR3 runs 16 residues.

The table lists this clonotype with many counts. V and J are TRBV27 and TRBJ2-3; TRBD2 matches 12 bases. Germline assignment: CDR1 MNHEY and CDR2 SMNVEV (reference sequence). V shed 6 bases, J shed 1 base, and the junction held 5 bases outside the gene matches. This CDR3 has 16 residues. CDR3 sequence (DNA): TGTGCCAGCAGCCCGAGGACTAGCGGGGGCACAGATACGCAGTATTTT. It is translated as CASSPRTSGGTDTQYF.

This rearrangement joins TRBV27 to TRBJ1-6, with 7 bases lining up with TRBD1. Trimming cost V 3 bases and J 9 bases; bases outside gene matches: 5. From germline, CDR1 is MNHEY and CDR2 SMNVEV (reference sequence). The CDR3 consists of 14 residues. CDR3 protein: CASSFLRGGSPLHF. CDR3 bases: TGTGCCAGCAGTTTCCTCAGGGGGGGTTCACCCCTCCACTTT.

There are a few counts of this clonotype. The chain has TRBV12-3 or TRBV12-4 and TRBJ1-2; tentative D call: TRBD1 (5 bases). V was trimmed by 5 bases and J by 8 bases, leaving 15 bases between them. CDR3 size: 13 residues. The CDR3 region has the DNA TGTGCCAGCAGTGGACGTTTGGGGGAGGGCTACACCTTC. Its protein is CASSGRLGEGYTF.

This clonotype was seen ten or more times. This chain joins TRBV6-5 and TRBJ1-1; D is perhaps TRBD1 (6 bases). The CDR3 has 14 residues. Germline V gene lookup returns CDR1 MNHEY and CDR2 SVGAGI. V was pared by 2 bases and J by 5 bases, with 12 bases between. CDR3 amino acids: CASSYNRESTEAFF. CDR3 sequence (DNA): TGTGCCAGCAGTTACAACAGGGAGAGTACTGAAGCTTTCTTT.

This clonotype was recorded many times. This chain links TRBV10-3 with TRBJ2-6; D is ambiguous. The CDR3 runs 19 residues. The germline CDR1 and CDR2 sequences are ENHRY and SYGVKD. V was cut by 0 bases and J by 0 bases, with 15 bases left in between. The CDR3 sequence is CAISESREQYFSGANVLTF. The CDR3 DNA sequence: TGTGCCATCAGTGAGTCACGTGAGCAGTACTTCTCTGGGGCCAACGTCCTGACTTTC.

This clonotype was found a few times. The chain combines TRBV6-1 with TRBJ1-5; D remains ambiguous. V lost 0 bases and J lost 3, with 3 bases in between. CDR1 is MNHNS, CDR2 SASEGT, per germline. The CDR3 has 13 amino acids. CDR3 bases: TGTGCCAGCAGTGAAGCGGACAATCAGCCCCAGCATTTT. It translates to CASSEADNQPQHF.

This clonotype was counted between two and nine times. V is TRBV6-6 and J is TRBJ1-1, with D unresolved. This CDR3 is built from 15 residues. V shed 0 bases and J shed 0 bases, with 8 bases lying between them. The germline V gene encodes CDR1 MNHNY and CDR2 SVGAGI (reference sequence). The CDR3 DNA follows: TGTGCCAGCAGTTACTCTGGCGGAGTGAACACTGAAGCTTTCTTT. This translates into CASSYSGGVNTEAFF.

This clonotype has a count of ten or more. V gene TRBV9 combines with J gene TRBJ2-3; the match to TRBD2 covers 9 bases. V shed 4 bases and J 0 bases; nucleotides not matched to a gene: 15. The CDR3 sequence is 19 residues long. CDR1 SGDLS and CDR2 YYNGEE come from the germline V gene. The CDR3 region is CASSSRESSGGVSTDTQYF. The DNA for the CDR3 is TGTGCCAGCAGCTCCCGGGAAAGTAGCGGGGGAGTTAGCACAGATACGCAGTATTTT.

V gene TRBV29-1 combines with J gene TRBJ2-3; 14 nucleotides agree with TRBD2. The V gene end was trimmed by 3 bases and the J gene end by 8 bases; junction bases not matched to a gene: 4. Per the germline V gene, CDR1 is SQVTM and CDR2 is ANQGSEA. This CDR3 spans 14 amino acids. The CDR3 sequence: CSVDGLAGGGTQYF. In DNA form, the CDR3 reads TGCAGCGTTGACGGACTAGCGGGGGGTGGTACGCAGTATTTT.

This clonotype was observed many times. This rearrangement joins TRBV2 to TRBJ2-3, with 9 bases that match TRBD2. In germline, CDR1 is SNHLY, CDR2 FYNNEI. V lost 6 bases, J lost 1 base, and 5 bases stayed unmatched. There are 15 residues in the CDR3. The CDR3 loop is CASRGRLAGTDTQYF. DNA for the CDR3: TGTGCCAGCAGGGGACGACTAGCGGGCACAGATACGCAGTATTTT.

Note on this clonotype: The junction departs from germline at one end; a sequencing error may be responsible. This sequence joins TRBV6-2 or TRBV6-3 and TRBJ1-1; no definite D call. The CDR3 covers 13 residues. CDR1 and CDR2 from the germline V gene are MNHEY and SVGEGT. The CDR3 spells CASSFRLNTEAFF. As DNA, the CDR3 is TGTGCCAGTAGTTTTCGACTAAACACTGAAGCTTTCTTT.

The V call is TRBV5-1, the J call TRBJ2-7; perhaps D is TRBD1 or TRBD2 (6 bases each). CDR1 and CDR2 from the germline V gene are SGHRS and YFSETQ. Deletions cut 4 bases from V and 5 bases from J, with 13 bases between. This CDR3 has 13 residues. The chain's CDR3 is CASSLEGEDEQYF. The CDR3 DNA reads as TGCGCCAGCAGCCTGGAGGGGGAGGACGAGCAGTACTTC.